These T cell receptor beta chains were read from a single sample in a study of T cells in Graves' hyperthyroidism and ophthalmopathy. TCRdb analysed the multiplex PCR reads with MiXCR anew, one entry per CDR3 protein. The table includes about 320,000 distinct CDR3 sequences, about 15% detected once. The sample consisted of blood. These receptors came from a man younger than 45 with Graves' hyperthyroidism. Both conserved end residues are part of each CDR3. D genes are given only for firm matches. Rows may omit the clone size; those that give it use once, few, many or a size class.

>.|TRBV7-9|.|TRBJ2-7
TGTGCCAGCAGCACCTGGGCCTCGGCCGAGCAGTACTTC
CASSTWASAEQYF
>many|TRBV11-2|TRBD2|TRBJ2-7
TGTGCCAGCAGCTTAGGCGGGGGTTTTGGGTCCTACGAGCAGTACTTC
CASSLGGGFGSYEQYF
>.|TRBV30|TRBD2|TRBJ2-5
TGTGCCTGGAGTGCGCTAGCGGGAGAAGAGACCCAGTACTTC
CAWSALAGEETQYF
>many|TRBV3-1|.|TRBJ2-7
TGTGCCAGCAGCCAAGCATTCGCGGATTCCTACGAGCAGTACTTC
CASSQAFADSYEQYF
>many|TRBV20-1|.|TRBJ1-1
TGCAGTCCCCCCAGACCTCCCCTGAACACTGAAGCTTTCTTT
CSPPRPPLNTEAFF
>once|TRBV9|.|TRBJ2-3
TGTGCCAGCAGGCCTATCGCATCAATCACAGATACGCAGTATTTT
CASRPIASITDTQYF
>many|TRBV20-1|.|TRBJ2-7
TGCAGTGCTCCTAACGGGGCCACACAAGACTACGAGCAGTACTTC
CSAPNGATQDYEQYF
>many|TRBV19|.|TRBJ1-1
TGTGCCAGTAGTATTCGGGGGCAGGGCACTGAAGCTTTCTTT
CASSIRGQGTEAFF
>.|TRBV20-1|.|TRBJ1-1
TGCAGTGCTAGAGATGAGGGGAAAGCTTTCTTT
CSARDEGKAFF
>few|TRBV27|.|TRBJ1-3
TGTGCCAGCAGCAGAGGGGATTCCTCTGGAAACACCATATATTTT
CASSRGDSSGNTIYF
>.|TRBV7-9|.|TRBJ2-3
TGTGCCAGCAGCCTCGCTAGCGTTCGCACAGATACGCAGTATTTT
CASSLASVRTDTQYF
>.|TRBV20-1|TRBD2|TRBJ2-1
TGCAGTGCTAGATGGGGGGGAGAGCCGTTCTTC
CSARWGGEPFF
>.|TRBV5-6|.|TRBJ2-7
TGTGCCAGCAGCACAACAACCGACGAGCAGTACTTC
CASSTTTDEQYF
>many|TRBV11-2|TRBD2|TRBJ2-1
TGTGCCAGCAGCTTAGTTACGGGAGGGATTGACTCCTACAATGAGCAGTTCTTC
CASSLVTGGIDSYNEQFF
>many|TRBV11-2|TRBD1|TRBJ1-2
TGTGCCAGCAGCTTAGTTCCAGGGGGTTCCTATGGCTACACCTTC
CASSLVPGGSYGYTF
>many|TRBV6-5|.|TRBJ2-7
TGTGCCAGCAGTTACCGGGGAGGACTTGGGGAGACCCTCGAGCAGTACTTC
CASSYRGGLGETLEQYF
>.|TRBV11-2|TRBD2|TRBJ2-3
TGTGCCAGCAGCACCCGGACTAGCGGGACTGCCGATACGCAGTATTTT
CASSTRTSGTADTQYF
>many|TRBV12-3/TRBV12-4|TRBD2|TRBJ2-2
TGTGCCAGCAGTTTAGGGTCTGCGGGAGAGGGCGGGGAGCTGTTTTTT
CASSLGSAGEGGELFF
>many|TRBV11-3|.|TRBJ2-5
TGTGCCAGCCGCTGGACAGGTGGGGGGGAGACCCAGTACTTC
CASRWTGGGETQYF
>many|TRBV13|.|TRBJ1-1
TGTGCCAGCAGCTTGGGGGTAGTAAACACTGAAGCTTTCTTT
CASSLGVVNTEAFF
>many|TRBV6-1|TRBD2|TRBJ2-3
TGTGCCAGCAGTGAAGAGGCGGGAGGGCCAGATACGCAGTATTTT
CASSEEAGGPDTQYF
>many|TRBV20-1|.|TRBJ2-5
TGCAGTGCCCTTTTAGTGCCGGGAATTCAAGAGACCCAGTACTTC
CSALLVPGIQETQYF
>many|TRBV11-2|.|TRBJ2-7
TGTGCCAGCAGCTCCCCCGGGACAAAAACCTACGAGCAGTACTTC
CASSSPGTKTYEQYF
>.|TRBV29-1|.|TRBJ1-3
TGCAGCGCCGCGCCCACCTTCTCTGGAAACACCATATATTTT
CSAAPTFSGNTIYF
>many|TRBV3-1|TRBD2|TRBJ2-7
TGTGCCAGCAGCCCTCGGGAGGACTCCTACGAGCAGTACTTC
CASSPREDSYEQYF
>.|TRBV12-3/TRBV12-4|.|TRBJ1-5
TGTGCCAGCAGTATAAATCAGGGAAAGGAACAGCCCCAGCATTTT
CASSINQGKEQPQHF
>many|TRBV27|.|TRBJ2-5
TGTGCCAGCAGCGCTTCACGACCTCAAGAGACCCAGTACTTC
CASSASRPQETQYF
>.|TRBV6-5|.|TRBJ1-5
TGTGCCAGCAGTTTCTACGGGGCCCTCACCCAGCATTTT
CASSFYGALTQHF
>few|TRBV5-8|.|TRBJ2-3
TGTGCCAGCAGCTCTTCCGGTGCGGAGCATACGCAGTATTTT
CASSSSGAEHTQYF
>many|TRBV28|.|TRBJ2-4
TGTGCCAGCAGCCCTTGGACAGAAAACATTCAGTACTTC
CASSPWTENIQYF
>many|TRBV12-3/TRBV12-4|.|TRBJ1-2
TGTGCCAGCAGTTTAACCCAGGGAGGGGACTATGGCTACACCTTC
CASSLTQGGDYGYTF